The 27 T cell receptor beta chains presented below share a single source sample, sequenced in a study of cytotoxic CD8 clonotypes in ibrutinib-treated CLL. Generated by immunoSEQ multiplex PCR, the TCRdb table keeps only in-frame clones and is missing some. The table records around 310,000 clones, roughly 80% of them present only once. Sequenced material: PBMCs, taken before ibrutinib treatment. The receptors here all came from a human donor with chronic lymphocytic leukemia.

The rearrangement links TRBV7-2 to TRBJ2-7; 9 nucleotides line up with TRBD2. V lost 5 bases and J lost 0; bases outside the gene matches: 5. This CDR3 contains 15 residues. CDR1 is SGHTA and CDR2 is FQGNSA in the germline V gene. CDR3 in amino acids: CASSLGLASSYEQYF. CDR3 DNA: TGTGCCAGCAGCCTCGGACTAGCGTCCTCCTACGAGCAGTACTTC.

V and J are TRBV30 and TRBJ1-4; a possible D gene is TRBD1 (6 bases). Between the trimmed V and J ends, which lost 2 bases and 2 bases, there was a span of 12 bases. The CDR3 totals 15 residues. CDR1 GTSNPN and CDR2 SVGIG come from the germline V gene (reference sequence). CDR3 sequence (DNA): TGTGCCTGGAGTCTACCGGGACACACTAATGAAAAACTGTTTTTT. Protein: CAWSLPGHTNEKLFF.

The chain joins TRBV6-5 to TRBJ2-1; 11 bases match TRBD1. The trim removed 6 bases at V and 5 bases at J, leaving 6 bases unmatched. Per the germline V gene, CDR1 is MNHEY and CDR2 is SVGAGI. The CDR3 runs 15 residues. The CDR3 region has the DNA TGTGCCAGCAGCAACGGACAGGGGGCTCACAATGAGCAGTTCTTC. Encoded protein: CASSNGQGAHNEQFF.

This clone was detected once. CDR3 protein: CASSERRAGYTF. The CDR3 DNA reads TGTGCCAGCAGTGAACGACGGGCCGGCTACACCTTC. The V and J genes are TRBV2 and TRBJ1-2; no clear D. The ends were cut back, 2 bases at V and 8 bases at J, with 9 bases in the middle. CDR1 SNHLY and CDR2 FYNNEI come from the germline V gene. The CDR3 totals 12 residues.

This chain connects TRBV19 to TRBJ2-1, with D possibly matching TRBD2 (6 bases). The CDR3 sequence is 18 residues long. The V gene lost 6 bases and the J gene lost 9 bases, with 30 bases spanning the gap. Germline V lookup: CDR1 LNHDA, CDR2 SQIVND (reference sequence). The CDR3 DNA is TGTGCCAGTAGCATAAATCATTTCGGGGGTAACTACCGCGGTGAGCAGTTCTTC. Its translation is CASSINHFGGNYRGEQFF.

The CDR3 is CASSSYWTSGDPNNEQFF. The CDR3 region has the DNA TGTGCCAGCAGCTCTTATTGGACTAGCGGAGACCCAAACAATGAGCAGTTCTTC. The rearrangement joins TRBV28 to TRBJ2-1; 10 nucleotides match TRBD2. The V gene end was trimmed by 6 bases and the J gene end by 5 bases; junction bases not matched to a gene: 16. The CDR3 length is 18 residues. Looked up from germline, CDR1 is MDHEN and CDR2 is SYDVKM.

This chain joins TRBV7-2 and TRBJ1-2; tentative D call: TRBD1 (5 bases). Trimming cost V 6 bases and J 3 bases, with 8 bases left between them. Germline V CDR1 and CDR2: SGHTA, FQGNSA. This CDR3 is built from 12 residues. The CDR3 DNA sequence: TGTGCCAGCAGTCAAGGGGACTATGGCTACACCTTC. This encodes CASSQGDYGYTF.

The V call is TRBV2, the J call TRBJ1-1; D may be TRBD1 (6 bases). The CDR3 covers 16 residues. Between the trimmed V and J ends, which lost 0 bases and 4 bases, there was a span of 15 bases. The V gene's germline CDR1 is SNHLY and CDR2 FYNNEI. Here the CDR3 reads CASSEASFAGATEAFF. In DNA, the CDR3 is TGTGCCAGCAGTGAAGCGTCCTTTGCAGGGGCCACTGAAGCTTTCTTT.

The chain links TRBV6-1 to TRBJ2-1; 11 bases line up with TRBD2. CDR3 length equals 15 residues. The germline V gene encodes CDR1 MNHNS and CDR2 SASEGT. Trimming removed 6 bases from V and 5 bases from J; junction bases left unmatched: 6. This CDR3 reads CASRRGLAEDNEQFF. The CDR3 DNA is TGTGCCAGCAGGCGGGGACTAGCGGAAGACAATGAGCAGTTCTTC.

The rearrangement uses TRBV4-1 and TRBJ2-7, with 12 bases that match TRBD2. Germline CDR1 and CDR2: MGHRA and YSYEKL. The CDR3 has 16 residues. Trimming took 1 base from V and 3 from J; bases not matched to a gene: 4. The CDR3 loop reads CASSQGRLAGVYEQYF. The CDR3 DNA follows: TGCGCCAGCAGCCAAGGAAGACTAGCGGGAGTCTACGAGCAGTACTTC.

This clone was seen a single time. The sample has other DNA sequences that encode this CDR3 too. The chain is built from TRBV30 and TRBJ2-1; 8 bases match TRBD2. There are 16 residues in the CDR3. Germline lookup yields CDR1 GTSNPN and CDR2 SVGIG (reference sequence). The V and J ends lost 0 bases and 0 bases, in that order; junction bases with no gene match: 4. The CDR3 sequence is CAWSVLSGSSYNEQFF. The DNA for the CDR3 is TGTGCCTGGAGTGTATTAAGCGGGAGCTCCTACAATGAGCAGTTCTTC.

This clone has a handful of counts. This chain joins TRBV2 and TRBJ1-2, with 8 bases matching TRBD1. The CDR3 consists of 14 residues. The germline gives CDR1 SNHLY, CDR2 FYNNEI. V gave up 6 bases and J gave up 4 bases; unmatched junction bases: 7. CDR3 sequence: CASRRGQGGYGYTF. Here the CDR3 DNA reads TGTGCCAGCAGGAGAGGACAGGGAGGCTATGGCTACACCTTC.

The table lists this clone with a count of one. The chain has TRBV2 and TRBJ1-1, with no clear D. Trimming left V 4 bases short and J 6 bases short, with 15 bases between. The CDR3 is 14 residues long. The V gene's germline CDR1 is SNHLY and CDR2 FYNNEI. The CDR3 DNA sequence: TGTGCCAGCAGTGCTCCCTTGCGAGTCTCTGAAGCTTTCTTT. Encoded protein: CASSAPLRVSEAFF.

The V call is TRBV5-1, the J call TRBJ2-1; TRBD2 aligns across 11 bases. The germline CDR1 and CDR2 sequences are SGHRS and YFSETQ. V dropped 0 bases and J dropped 9; count of bases not matched to a gene: 8. The CDR3 totals 16 residues. For the CDR3, the DNA is TGCGCCAGCAGCTTGGGGGTTTCTAGCGGGAGGCGTGAGCAGTTCTTC. Its protein is CASSLGVSSGRREQFF.

This clone has just one count. For the CDR3, the DNA is TGTGCCAGCAGCTTAGGACCCAGGGTGGGGGAGCAGTACTTC. As protein: CASSLGPRVGEQYF. This chain uses TRBV7-9 with TRBJ2-7; D is perhaps TRBD1 (5 bases). CDR1 and CDR2 (germline): SEHNR, FQNEAQ (reference sequence). The CDR3 has 14 amino acids. V was pared by 1 base and J by 7 bases, with 14 bases between.

V usage is TRBV19 and J usage is TRBJ2-3, with D tentatively TRBD1 (7 bases). Germline V gene lookup returns CDR1 LNHDA and CDR2 SQIVND (reference sequence). The V end was cut by 2 bases, the J end by 3 bases, with 21 bases between. The CDR3 totals 18 residues. The CDR3 nucleotides are TGTGCCAGTAGTATATACGGGAGATGGGGACAGCAAACAGATACGCAGTATTTT. Amino acids: CASSIYGRWGQQTDTQYF.

The chain couples TRBV28 to TRBJ1-2; no reliable D call. The CDR3 loop spans 14 amino acids. Germline CDR1 MDHEN, CDR2 SYDVKM. The V end was cut by 1 base, the J end by 3 bases, with 9 bases between. CDR3 in DNA: TGTGCCAGCAGTTTATTCGGTCCAGACTATGGCTACACCTTC. Encoded protein: CASSLFGPDYGYTF.

This clone was seen just once. V gene TRBV27 combines with J gene TRBJ2-1, with 15 nucleotides matching TRBD2. There are 18 residues in the CDR3. Per germline, CDR1 MNHEY and CDR2 SMNVEV (reference sequence). V shed 6 bases and J 0 bases; nucleotides not matched to a gene: 6. The CDR3 is CASRSGTSGGSSYNEQFF. The CDR3 region has the DNA TGTGCCAGCAGATCCGGGACTAGCGGGGGGAGCTCCTACAATGAGCAGTTCTTC.

The rearrangement joins TRBV7-6 to TRBJ2-1; D call uncertain. Germline values: CDR1 SGHVS, CDR2 FNYEAQ. The V end lost 5 bases, the J end lost 8 bases, and 10 bases lay between the germline ends. CDR3 length equals 12 residues. CDR3 DNA sequence: TGTGCCAGCAGCACGGCCTCCCATGAGCAGTTCTTC. It is translated as CASSTASHEQFF.

The chain joins TRBV2 to TRBJ1-2; D is possibly TRBD1 (6 bases). The CDR3 contains 16 residues. CDR1 SNHLY and CDR2 FYNNEI come from the germline V gene. Trimming took 7 bases from V and 0 from J, leaving 18 bases between them. The CDR3 protein is CASTQRGSLSNYGYTF. CDR3 DNA: TGTGCCAGCACCCAAAGGGGGTCCCTTTCTAACTATGGCTACACCTTC.

The chain carries TRBV9 and TRBJ2-2, with D possibly being TRBD1 (5 bases). Germline CDR1 is SGDLS and CDR2 is YYNGEE. This CDR3 comprises 15 residues. Deletions cut 0 bases from V and 4 bases from J, with 10 bases between. CDR3 in amino acids: CASSVVGAVTGELFF. CDR3 in DNA: TGTGCCAGCAGCGTAGTAGGGGCGGTCACCGGGGAGCTGTTTTTT.

This clone occurred once. The chain has TRBV7-8 and TRBJ2-3, with 10 bases identical to TRBD2. Per germline, CDR1 SGHVS and CDR2 FQNEAQ. This CDR3 spans 16 amino acids. J was trimmed by 6 bases and V by 5 bases; bases with no gene match: 11. CDR3 DNA: TGTGCCAGCAGCGTATGGCTAGCGGGAGATGACGATACGCAGTATTTT. As protein: CASSVWLAGDDDTQYF.

The chain couples TRBV20-1 to TRBJ2-7; no definite D call. The germline CDR1 and CDR2 sequences are DFQATT and SNEGSKA (reference sequence). This CDR3 spans 10 amino acids. The V end was cut by 1 base, the J end by 6 bases, with 4 bases between. CDR3 nucleotides: TGCAGTGCTAGAGGCCCCGAGCAGTACTTC. This sequence encodes CSARGPEQYF.

V gene TRBV19 combines with J gene TRBJ1-5; no reliable D call. Germline CDR1 LNHDA, CDR2 SQIVND (reference sequence). Trimming removed 5 bases at V and 3 bases at J, with 8 bases between. The CDR3 is made up of 13 amino acids. The CDR3 spells CASSPAYNQPQHF. Here the CDR3 DNA reads TGTGCCAGTAGTCCTGCGTACAATCAGCCCCAGCATTTT.

The V and J genes are TRBV4-1 and TRBJ2-7, with D possibly called TRBD1 or TRBD2 (7 bases each). Trimming removed 4 bases from V and 2 bases from J, with 21 bases in between. The CDR3 covers 17 residues. CDR1 is MGHRA, CDR2 YSYEKL, per germline. CDR3 DNA: TGCGCCAGCAGCCCAGGGGGGGGAAGGGGAGGGACCTACGAGCAGTACTTC. Amino acids: CASSPGGGRGGTYEQYF.

The chain links TRBV4-3 to TRBJ1-1; no reliable D call. V was pared by 0 bases and J by 2 bases, with 16 bases between. The CDR3 length is 17 residues. Germline V gives CDR1 LGHNA, CDR2 YSLEER. The CDR3, as DNA: TGCGCCAGCAGCCAAGATATTACCCTCGGATCAAACACTGAAGCTTTCTTT. Residues: CASSQDITLGSNTEAFF.

CDR3 bases: TGTGCCAGCAGCTTAGCATTACGGGAGAAAGGCAACGTCCTGACTTTC. Translation: CASSLALREKGNVLTF. The chain combines TRBV7-6 with TRBJ2-6; D might be TRBD2 (6 bases). CDR3 size: 16 residues. Trimming took off 0 bases at V and 9 bases at J, with 15 bases between the two ends. Germline V gene data show CDR1 as SGHVS and CDR2 as FNYEAQ.